Listed below are T cell receptor beta chains from one sample, sequenced in a study of T cell responses to AZD1222 COVID-19 vaccine. Libraries were prepared by immunoSEQ multiplex PCR; TCRdb keeps only in-frame clonotypes and omits some of them. This sample yields 100,000 or so clones, of which about 93% are seen a single time; more than 1.5% belongs to the top ten. The sequencing here drew on peripheral blood, taken on day 0 of AZD1222 vaccination. The source is an adult in good health. The CDR3 runs from the conserved cysteine through the conserved F or W. Fields, in order: clone size, D gene, V gene, J gene, CDR3 DNA, CDR3 protein. A D gene is named only where the DNA matches it firmly. Clone size, where shown, is once, few, many, or a class for clones that have expanded.

-	-	TRBV6-6	TRBJ1-5	TGTGCCAGCGAGCGGACAGCCAATCAGCCCCAGCATTTT	CASERTANQPQHF
-	-	TRBV27	TRBJ1-6	TGTGCCAGCAGTTCCCGGTCCCGGGGAAATTCACCCCTCCACTTT	CASSSRSRGNSPLHF
-	-	TRBV20-1	TRBJ2-7	TGCAGTGCTAGAGACAATTGGGAGCAGTACTTC	CSARDNWEQYF
-	TRBD1	TRBV7-8	TRBJ2-1	TGTGCCAGCAGCCTCCCAGACCCGGCAGGGGGCGGCTGGGGTCAGTTCTTC	CASSLPDPAGGGWGQFF
-	TRBD1	TRBV6-5	TRBJ2-7	TGTGCCAGCTTTAAGACAGGGGGAAACTACGAGCAGTACTTC	CASFKTGGNYEQYF
-	-	TRBV28	TRBJ1-2	TGTGCCAGCAACCAGGGCTCCTATGGCTACACCTTC	CASNQGSYGYTF
-	-	TRBV10-3	TRBJ1-6	TGTGCCATCAGTGAGTCCTTGTCCAATAGCCCTAATTCACCCCTCCACTTT	CAISESLSNSPNSPLHF
-	TRBD1	TRBV27	TRBJ2-3	TGTGCCAGCAGTCCCCGGGACAGGGTTTTTTGGGGTACGCAGTATTTT	CASSPRDRVFWGTQYF
-	TRBD1	TRBV5-1	TRBJ1-4	TGCGCCAGCAGCCTTGGGACAGGGGTTGAAAAACTGTTTTTT	CASSLGTGVEKLFF
-	-	TRBV5-1	TRBJ1-2	TGCGCCAGCAGCTTGGGGACAGACGCCTATGGCTACACCTTC	CASSLGTDAYGYTF
-	-	TRBV30	TRBJ1-1	TGTGCCTGGAGCCGACACTTGAACACTGAAGCTTTCTTT	CAWSRHLNTEAFF
-	TRBD2	TRBV30	TRBJ2-7	TGTGCCTGGGGGACTAGCTACAACGAGCAGTACTTC	CAWGTSYNEQYF
-	TRBD2	TRBV27	TRBJ2-5	TGTGCCAGCAGCCCGGGGGGGACTAGCGCTAACCAGTACTTC	CASSPGGTSANQYF
once	-	TRBV4-1	TRBJ1-1	TGCGCCAGCAGCCAAGGCAGAGAGGGGAACACTGAAGCTTTCTTT	CASSQGREGNTEAFF
once	-	TRBV5-6	TRBJ2-5	TGTGCCAGCTCATTGAGAGGCCCGGAGCAAGAGACCCAGTACTTC	CASSLRGPEQETQYF
-	-	TRBV6-5	TRBJ2-7	TGTGCCAGCAGTCGGGGTCCTTCCTACGAGCAGTACTTC	CASSRGPSYEQYF
-	TRBD1	TRBV19	TRBJ2-2	TGTGCCACCAAGACAGGGAGAGAAACCGGGGAGCTGTTTTTT	CATKTGRETGELFF
-	-	TRBV27	TRBJ2-3	TGTGCCAGCAGTTTATACCCACGGGAACTAATAAGCACAGATACGCAGTATTTT	CASSLYPRELISTDTQYF
-	-	TRBV28	TRBJ1-3	TGTGCCAGCAATGTGGAATTAGGAAACACCATATATTTT	CASNVELGNTIYF
-	-	TRBV14	TRBJ1-3	TGTGCCAGCAGCCCCTATACTCGACCTGGAAACACCATATATTTT	CASSPYTRPGNTIYF
-	-	TRBV6-5	TRBJ2-7	TGTGCCAGCAGTTACCGGGGCCAGCAGTACTTC	CASSYRGQQYF
once	TRBD2	TRBV3-1/TRBV3-2	TRBJ2-7	TGTGCCAGCAGCCGAATGGCGGGGGGGGGCGAGCAGTACTTC	CASSRMAGGGEQYF
-	TRBD1	TRBV9	TRBJ1-5	TGTGCCAGCAGTAAAGACAGGGTGAACCAGCCCCAGCATTTT	CASSKDRVNQPQHF
-	-	TRBV18	TRBJ1-1	TGTGCCAGCTCATCCAGCATGAACACTGAAGCTTTCTTT	CASSSSMNTEAFF
-	TRBD1	TRBV5-1	TRBJ2-1	TGCGCCAGCAGCTCTGGGACAGGGAACTCCTACAATGAGCAGTTCTTC	CASSSGTGNSYNEQFF